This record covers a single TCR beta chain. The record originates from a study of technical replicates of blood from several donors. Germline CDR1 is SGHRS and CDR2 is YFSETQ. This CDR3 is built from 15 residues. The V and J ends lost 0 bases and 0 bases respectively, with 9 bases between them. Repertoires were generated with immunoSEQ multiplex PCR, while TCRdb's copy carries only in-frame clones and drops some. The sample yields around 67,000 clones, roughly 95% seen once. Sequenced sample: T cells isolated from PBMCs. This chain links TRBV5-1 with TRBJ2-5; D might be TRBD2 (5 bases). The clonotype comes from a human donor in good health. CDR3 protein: CASSLVSVYQETQYF. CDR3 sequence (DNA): TGCGCCAGCAGCTTGGTTAGCGTATACCAAGAGACCCAGTACTTC. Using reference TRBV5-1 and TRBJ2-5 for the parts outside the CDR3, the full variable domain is KAGVTQTPRYLIKTRGQQVTLSCSPISGHRSVSWYQQTPGQGLQFLFEYFSETQRNKGNFPGRFSGRQFSNSRSEMNVSTLELGDSALYLCASSLVSVYQETQYFGPGTRLLVL.